The entry below describes one TCR beta chain. Its antigen has not been determined. No much larger clone exists at a distance of one base, and base qualities are not known. CDR1 and CDR2, per the germline V gene, are MDHEN and SYDVKM. The CDR3, cysteine through phenylalanine, is 15 amino acids long. The DNA shown is the 45-base CDR3, in frame from base 1. After removal of 7 bases from V and 6 bases from J, the junction retains 14 bases not matched to a gene. Libraries were built with multiplex PCR. The instrument given in TCRdb is Illumina HiSeq 2500. TCRbeta libraries were constructed through three rounds of nested PCR with primers (Table S4) according to protocols modified from ARM-PCR. Before sequencing, PCR products of 200-500 bp were excised from the gel and purified with the QIAquick gel extraction kit. The authors processed their data as follows. Reads were cleaned with Trimmomatic, merged with FLASH into complete CDR3 sequences, and assigned to V(D)J germline segments with MiTCR. Clonal diversity was calculated as the inverse Simpson's index using VDJtools. In-frame sequences lacking a premature stop codon were counted as productive reads. TCRdb itself trimmed the public reads at Q25 with fastp, ran MiXCR and retained productive beta chains. Duplicate CDR3 protein sequences are folded into a single record with the most common DNA and genes. The V and J calls, along with clone size, are taken from TCRdb and not from the paper's own processing. The sample has 65,000 to 90,000 distinct CDR3 sequences on record, roughly 80% of them singletons. The ten largest clones take up 10% to 15% of the sample.

RNA was isolated from bulk unsorted tissue, and RNA quality was assessed with a NanoDrop ND-1000 and an Agilent 2100. The donors were newly diagnosed lung cancer patients admitted for thoracic surgery in China from August to November 2014 who had not received prior chemotherapy. The study excluded patients who had received radiotherapy or chemotherapy before or who had another cancer at the same time. Pieces of surgical tissue measuring about 1-2 cm3 were kept in RNAlater solution and held at -80 degrees C until needed. The data derive from a study of tumor and adjacent non-tumor tissue in lung cancer (dated by TCRdb to 2016 to 2018). Looking at the study overall: By cancer type, the cohort comprised around 11 adenocarcinoma patients, a couple of squamous cell carcinoma patients and 1 small cell lung cancer patient. Among the approximately 15 patients, ages ranged from roughly 30 to 85 years, about 10 were men and 5 were women, and disease was TNM stage I to III. The study compared bulk TCRbeta repertoires from lung tumor tissue and matched distant non-tumor lung tissue of some 15 lung cancer patients. For each patient, one tumor sample and one normal lung sample were taken, giving thirty paired specimens that underwent TCRbeta CDR3 sequencing. In total, sequencing yielded 125,075,908 productive TCRbeta reads, which works out to an average of about 4.17 million reads per sample. What the study reported, not specific to this receptor: The methods do not name the sequencing platform or mention unique molecular identifiers. With only roughly 14 patients in the cohort, the authors noted that larger samples and more detailed clinical data are needed. The top 100 clones made up a significantly larger cumulative share of the repertoire in normal lung than in tumor tissue. Because peripheral blood was not sequenced, the blood TCRbeta repertoires of the lung cancer patients in the study went unexamined. TCR diversity (inverse Simpson) was significantly higher in tumor than in normal lung tissue (around 450 vs 160, P = 0.0075, Mann-Whitney U test). Younger patients had significantly higher TCR diversity, and higher tumor TCR diversity was associated with shorter overall and disease-free survival.

The material sequenced was lung tumor tissue. Here the chain combines TRBV28 and TRBJ2-7, with 8 bases aligning to TRBD1. The clonotype originates from a woman between 50 and 59 years old with non-small cell lung cancer. The CDR3 loop reads CASIPLGQGWTEQYF. The DNA is as follows: TGTGCCAGCATACCTCTCGGACAGGGATGGACCGAGCAGTACTTC. With the rest looked up from the reference TRBV28 and TRBJ2-7 genes rather than sequenced, the full variable domain is DVKVTQSSRYLVKRTGEKVFLECVQDMDHENMFWYRQDPGLGLRLIYFSYDVKMKEKGDIPEGYSVSREKKERFSLILESASTNQTSMYLCASIPLGQGWTEQYFGPGTRLTVT.